This T cell receptor (beta chain) was identified during a study of T-cell reconstitution after alpha-beta-depleted transplantation in children. V was shortened by 6 bases and J by 11 bases, with 11 bases between the two germline ends. Germline V lookup: CDR1 SNHLY, CDR2 FYNNEI. CDR3 length: 12 residues. TCRbeta library construction was performed incorporating unique molecular identifiers. TCRdb reanalysed the PCR reads using MiXCR and keeps one entry per CDR3 protein. The sample lists 250,000 to 300,000 distinct CDR3 sequences, about 9.4% occurring once. The sample holds a few counts of this clonotype. The antigen is not known. Notes on the study in general: Roughly two months post-transplant, alpha-beta T cells reportedly originated from several hundred graft clones that had expanded. The main origin of T-cell counts and diversity one year after transplant was newly produced T cells. Certain patients had high TCRbeta diversity at day 60, and it came from recipient T cells and thymic progenitors that survived.

The TCR originated in a boy less than two years old with acute myeloid leukemia, due to receive a stem cell transplant. Material: PBMCs, obtained before TCRalphabeta/CD19-depleted stem cell transplant. The chain links TRBV2 to TRBJ1-6, with D unresolved. The CDR3 bases are TGTGCCAGCAGACAGATGGGTCCACCCCTCCACTTT. The encoded protein is CASRQMGPPLHF.